This TCR beta chain was obtained from a study of CD8+ T cells in alopecia areata. Overall study: A 6-month period off drug followed tofacitinib, which lasted 6 to 18 months.

Extracted RNA was reverse transcribed into cDNA, the sequencing template. Produced via immunoSEQ multiplex PCR; TCRdb's table is partial and in-frame only. The sample lists about 190,000 clones, about 65% seen once, with approximately 1.3% in the top ten. Note on this clone: Its antigen is still unknown.

This CDR3 comprises 14 residues. V shed 4 bases and J shed 4 bases, with 14 bases lying between them. CDR1 SGHDT and CDR2 YYEEEE come from the germline V gene. The treatment was: oral pan-JAK inhibitor, 5-10 mg twice daily. Study observations and caveats: Compared with normal scalp, lesional scalp had higher clonality and more expanded CD8+ clones. Tofacitinib delivered significant drops in scalp clonality and in expanded CD8+ clones among the top 100. While tofacitinib was given, many expanded lesional clones persisted in scalp and blood.

The origin of this receptor is a human donor with alopecia areata. Sequencing used CD4+ T cells sorted from blood, obtained at approximately week 50, from a patient treated with tofacitinib. The chain combines TRBV5-6 with TRBJ1-2; D not resolved. Written as DNA, the CDR3 is TGTGCCAGCAGCCTGGGGTCCTCCCCCTATGGCTACACCTTC. Translated: CASSLGSSPYGYTF.